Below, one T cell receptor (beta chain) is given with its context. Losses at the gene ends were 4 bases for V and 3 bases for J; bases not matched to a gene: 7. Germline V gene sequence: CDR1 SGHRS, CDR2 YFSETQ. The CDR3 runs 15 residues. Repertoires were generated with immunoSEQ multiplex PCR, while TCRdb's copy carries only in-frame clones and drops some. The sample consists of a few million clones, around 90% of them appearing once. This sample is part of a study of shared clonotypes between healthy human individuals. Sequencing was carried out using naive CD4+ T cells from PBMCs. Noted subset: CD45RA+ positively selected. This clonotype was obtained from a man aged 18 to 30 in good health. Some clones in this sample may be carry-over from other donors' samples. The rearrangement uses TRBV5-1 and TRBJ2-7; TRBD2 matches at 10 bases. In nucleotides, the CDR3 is TGCGCCAGCAGCGGTCAGACTAGCGGGCTCTACGAGCAGTACTTC. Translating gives CASSGQTSGLYEQYF.